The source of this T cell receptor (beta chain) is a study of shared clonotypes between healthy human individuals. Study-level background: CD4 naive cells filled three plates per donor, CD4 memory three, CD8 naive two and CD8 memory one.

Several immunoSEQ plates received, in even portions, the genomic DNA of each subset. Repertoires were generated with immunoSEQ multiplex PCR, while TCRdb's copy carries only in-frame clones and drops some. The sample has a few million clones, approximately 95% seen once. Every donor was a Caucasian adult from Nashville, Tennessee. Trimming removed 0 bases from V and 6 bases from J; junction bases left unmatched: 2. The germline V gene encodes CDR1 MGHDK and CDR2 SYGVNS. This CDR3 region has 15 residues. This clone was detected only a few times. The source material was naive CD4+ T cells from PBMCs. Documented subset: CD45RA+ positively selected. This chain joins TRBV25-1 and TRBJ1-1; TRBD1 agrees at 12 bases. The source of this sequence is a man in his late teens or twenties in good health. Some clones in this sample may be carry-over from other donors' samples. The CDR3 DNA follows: TGTGCCAGCAGTGAATATGGGACAGGGGGCTCTGAAGCTTTCTTT. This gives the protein CASSEYGTGGSEAFF.